This is a list of T cell receptor beta chains from one sample in a study of T-cell reconstitution after alpha-beta-depleted transplantation in children. Each CDR3 protein is one row after TCRdb ran MiXCR on the PCR reads. The sample includes about 150,000 distinct CDR3 sequences, about 9% of them seen just once. The sequencing used PBMCs, mostly from graft donor cells, collected 180 days after TCRalphabeta/CD19-depleted stem cell transplant. These receptor sequences come from a female patient aged 2-15 years who had a stem cell transplant for congenital amegakaryocytic thrombocytopenia, so the T cells may come from the graft donor. CDR3s include the opening cysteine and the closing phenylalanine or tryptophan. A D gene is named only where the DNA matches it firmly. Clone size appears in some rows only: once, few, many, or a class for an expanded clone.

cdr3_nt: TGCAGCGGCCTTCCCGCTTCGGACGCAGATACGCAGTATTTT; cdr3_aa: CSGLPASDADTQYF; d_call: .; v_call: TRBV29-1; clone_size: many; j_call: TRBJ2-3
cdr3_nt: TGTGCCAGCAGCATAGACACGAATCAGCCCCAGCATTTT; cdr3_aa: CASSIDTNQPQHF; d_call: .; v_call: TRBV28; clone_size: few; j_call: TRBJ1-5
cdr3_nt: TGTGCCTGGAGTGGTGCGGGGGACATCGTTTCACCCCTCCACTTT; cdr3_aa: CAWSGAGDIVSPLHF; d_call: .; v_call: TRBV30; clone_size: few; j_call: TRBJ1-6
cdr3_nt: TGTGCCAGTACGGAGCTAAACACCGGGGAGCTGTTTTTT; cdr3_aa: CASTELNTGELFF; d_call: .; v_call: TRBV27; clone_size: .; j_call: TRBJ2-2
cdr3_nt: TGCGCCAGCAGCTTTGGCGGGGGGGCACGTGAGCAGTACTTC; cdr3_aa: CASSFGGGAREQYF; d_call: TRBD2; v_call: TRBV5-1; clone_size: .; j_call: TRBJ2-7
cdr3_nt: TGCGCCAGCAGCTTGGTGTCAGGGCCCAACGAGCAGTACTTC; cdr3_aa: CASSLVSGPNEQYF; d_call: .; v_call: TRBV5-1; clone_size: many; j_call: TRBJ2-7
cdr3_nt: TGTGCCATCAGGGGGGATGGGTCCTACGAGCAGTACTTC; cdr3_aa: CAIRGDGSYEQYF; d_call: .; v_call: TRBV10-3; clone_size: many; j_call: TRBJ2-7
cdr3_nt: TGTGCCAGCAGCCCGAGGACTAATTCCCACGAGCAGTACTTC; cdr3_aa: CASSPRTNSHEQYF; d_call: .; v_call: TRBV7-3; clone_size: .; j_call: TRBJ2-7
cdr3_nt: TGCAGTGCCTGGTGGCAGGGGGGCCCCTACGAGCGGTACTTC; cdr3_aa: CSAWWQGGPYERYF; d_call: .; v_call: TRBV20-1; clone_size: .; j_call: TRBJ2-7
cdr3_nt: TGTGCCAGCAGCCGGGGACTAGGTTTTTACGAGCAGTACTTC; cdr3_aa: CASSRGLGFYEQYF; d_call: TRBD2; v_call: TRBV3-1; clone_size: .; j_call: TRBJ2-7
cdr3_nt: TGCGCCAGCAGTGAGATCAGCAGGGGCGCGGACTATGGCTACACCTTC; cdr3_aa: CASSEISRGADYGYTF; d_call: .; v_call: TRBV10-2; clone_size: many; j_call: TRBJ1-2
cdr3_nt: TGTGCCAGCAGTCTGGAGACGTTTTATGGCTACACCTTC; cdr3_aa: CASSLETFYGYTF; d_call: .; v_call: TRBV12-3/TRBV12-4; clone_size: few; j_call: TRBJ1-2
cdr3_nt: TGTGCCAGCCGACCCGGAGACAGGGGGCCGAGCGAGACCCAGTACTTC; cdr3_aa: CASRPGDRGPSETQYF; d_call: TRBD1; v_call: TRBV10-3; clone_size: few; j_call: TRBJ2-5
cdr3_nt: TGCGCCAGCAGCCCCGGGACAGGGCGGACAGATACGCAGTATTTT; cdr3_aa: CASSPGTGRTDTQYF; d_call: TRBD1; v_call: TRBV5-1; clone_size: many; j_call: TRBJ2-3
cdr3_nt: TGTGCCACCAGCAGGGCCCGACTCGGGGCCGGGGAGCTGTTTTTT; cdr3_aa: CATSRARLGAGELFF; d_call: .; v_call: TRBV15; clone_size: few; j_call: TRBJ2-2
cdr3_nt: TGCAGTGCTATCGGGACTTTTTCCTACAATGAGCAGTTCTTC; cdr3_aa: CSAIGTFSYNEQFF; d_call: .; v_call: TRBV20-1; clone_size: many; j_call: TRBJ2-1
cdr3_nt: TGCAGTGCTAGAGTCCCCGGGGGACGGATCGCTGGAGAGCAGTACTTC; cdr3_aa: CSARVPGGRIAGEQYF; d_call: .; v_call: TRBV20-1; clone_size: many; j_call: TRBJ2-7
cdr3_nt: TGTGCCAGCAGTACCTCCGGGACAGCAGTCTACGAGCAGTACTTC; cdr3_aa: CASSTSGTAVYEQYF; d_call: TRBD1; v_call: TRBV28; clone_size: .; j_call: TRBJ2-7
cdr3_nt: TGCAGTGCTACTAGCGCAGGGTACGAGCAGTACTTC; cdr3_aa: CSATSAGYEQYF; d_call: .; v_call: TRBV20-1; clone_size: few; j_call: TRBJ2-7
cdr3_nt: TGCAGTGCTAGATTCGGAGGTCAGCCCCAGCATTTT; cdr3_aa: CSARFGGQPQHF; d_call: .; v_call: TRBV20-1; clone_size: .; j_call: TRBJ1-5
cdr3_nt: TGTGCCACCAGCCAAGGTCCCAGCGGGGGGGCTGGGAATGAGCAGTTCTTC; cdr3_aa: CATSQGPSGGAGNEQFF; d_call: TRBD2; v_call: TRBV3-1; clone_size: .; j_call: TRBJ2-1
cdr3_nt: TGCAGTGCCCTCAGCGGGAGAGGGGACAATGAGCAGTTCTTC; cdr3_aa: CSALSGRGDNEQFF; d_call: TRBD2; v_call: TRBV20-1; clone_size: .; j_call: TRBJ2-1
cdr3_nt: TGTGCCAGCGCCGACAGGGTGGTACGCAATGAGCAGTTCTTC; cdr3_aa: CASADRVVRNEQFF; d_call: TRBD1; v_call: TRBV6-1; clone_size: .; j_call: TRBJ2-1
cdr3_nt: TGTGCCAGCAGTTATGAGGGTTTGACGCAGTATTTT; cdr3_aa: CASSYEGLTQYF; d_call: .; v_call: TRBV6-5; clone_size: many; j_call: TRBJ2-3
cdr3_nt: TGCGCCAGCAGCTTGATGGGACAGGGAAACATTCAGTACTTC; cdr3_aa: CASSLMGQGNIQYF; d_call: TRBD1; v_call: TRBV5-1; clone_size: many; j_call: TRBJ2-4
cdr3_nt: TGCGCCAGCAGCTACGGACAGCGGACCTATGGGGGCTACACCTTC; cdr3_aa: CASSYGQRTYGGYTF; d_call: .; v_call: TRBV5-1; clone_size: many; j_call: TRBJ1-2
cdr3_nt: TGCGCCAGTCGTATAGCTTCCTACAATGAGCAGTTCTTC; cdr3_aa: CASRIASYNEQFF; d_call: .; v_call: TRBV5-1; clone_size: many; j_call: TRBJ2-1
cdr3_nt: TGTGCCACAGGGGGCAGAGAGACCCAGTACTTC; cdr3_aa: CATGGRETQYF; d_call: TRBD1; v_call: TRBV2; clone_size: .; j_call: TRBJ2-5
cdr3_nt: TGTGCCAGCAGTTCTCGACAGGGCCCCGGAGGAAACACCATATATTTT; cdr3_aa: CASSSRQGPGGNTIYF; d_call: TRBD1; v_call: TRBV28; clone_size: few; j_call: TRBJ1-3
cdr3_nt: TGTGCCAGCAGCCAAAGAGGACAGTCCTACAATGAGCAGTTCTTC; cdr3_aa: CASSQRGQSYNEQFF; d_call: .; v_call: TRBV3-1; clone_size: many; j_call: TRBJ2-1
cdr3_nt: TGTGCCAGCAGCGGGACTAGCGGGAGGGCGAACACCGGGGAGCTGTTTTTT; cdr3_aa: CASSGTSGRANTGELFF; d_call: TRBD2; v_call: TRBV5-5; clone_size: few; j_call: TRBJ2-2
cdr3_nt: TGTGCCAGCTCACCCTATAGGGGGTCACCCCTCCACTTT; cdr3_aa: CASSPYRGSPLHF; d_call: .; v_call: TRBV18; clone_size: many; j_call: TRBJ1-6
cdr3_nt: TGCAGTGCCCCCCCCCTTGACGAAGCTTTCTTT; cdr3_aa: CSAPPLDEAFF; d_call: .; v_call: TRBV20-1; clone_size: .; j_call: TRBJ1-1
cdr3_nt: TGCAGTGCTAGAGATTTCCAGCGGGAGGGAGATACGCAGTATTTT; cdr3_aa: CSARDFQREGDTQYF; d_call: TRBD2; v_call: TRBV20-1; clone_size: many; j_call: TRBJ2-3
cdr3_nt: TGCAGTGCCCCGGTCGGGGCCTATGGCTACACCTTC; cdr3_aa: CSAPVGAYGYTF; d_call: .; v_call: TRBV20-1; clone_size: many; j_call: TRBJ1-2
cdr3_nt: TGTGCCAGTAGGCCGGACTGGGGCGAGCAGTACTTC; cdr3_aa: CASRPDWGEQYF; d_call: .; v_call: TRBV19; clone_size: .; j_call: TRBJ2-7
cdr3_nt: TGTGCCAGCGGACAGGGGGAAAGAAGGGTCTCTGGAAACACCATATATTTT; cdr3_aa: CASGQGERRVSGNTIYF; d_call: TRBD1; v_call: TRBV12-3/TRBV12-4; clone_size: many; j_call: TRBJ1-3
cdr3_nt: TGCAGCTCCCGAACAGGGGGGATCCCCTATGGCTACACCTTC; cdr3_aa: CSSRTGGIPYGYTF; d_call: TRBD1; v_call: TRBV29-1; clone_size: .; j_call: TRBJ1-2
cdr3_nt: TGTGCCAGCAGTAGCGGGGGGAAGAGTCGGAGGAATGAGCAGTTCTTC; cdr3_aa: CASSSGGKSRRNEQFF; d_call: TRBD2; v_call: TRBV6-5; clone_size: many; j_call: TRBJ2-1
cdr3_nt: TGCAGCGTCGACAGGGTCGCTGAAGCTTTCTTT; cdr3_aa: CSVDRVAEAFF; d_call: TRBD1; v_call: TRBV29-1; clone_size: many; j_call: TRBJ1-1
cdr3_nt: TGCAGTGCTACAAGAGGAGGGAAAGGTCAGCCCCAGCATTTT; cdr3_aa: CSATRGGKGQPQHF; d_call: .; v_call: TRBV20-1; clone_size: .; j_call: TRBJ1-5
cdr3_nt: TGCAGTGCTAGAGATCTTTATCTAGCGGGGGGAGAGACCCAGTACTTC; cdr3_aa: CSARDLYLAGGETQYF; d_call: TRBD2; v_call: TRBV20-1; clone_size: .; j_call: TRBJ2-5
cdr3_nt: TGTGCCAGCACCCCTCCGAGAAGTTACGAGCAGTACTTC; cdr3_aa: CASTPPRSYEQYF; d_call: .; v_call: TRBV7-6; clone_size: .; j_call: TRBJ2-7
cdr3_nt: TGTGCCTGGAGTGCAGGGGGCAATTTCTACGAGCAGTACTTC; cdr3_aa: CAWSAGGNFYEQYF; d_call: TRBD1; v_call: TRBV30; clone_size: .; j_call: TRBJ2-7
cdr3_nt: TGTGCCATCAGTGATATTGGTTCGATCGATTCACCCCTCCACTTT; cdr3_aa: CAISDIGSIDSPLHF; d_call: .; v_call: TRBV10-3; clone_size: .; j_call: TRBJ1-6
cdr3_nt: TGTGCCAGCAGCTTAAGCTACCCCCAGGGAGGGGAAAAACTGTTTTTT; cdr3_aa: CASSLSYPQGGEKLFF; d_call: .; v_call: TRBV7-9; clone_size: few; j_call: TRBJ1-4
cdr3_nt: TGTGCCAGCAGCTTCCGACTAGCGTGGGATGGGGAGCAGTTCTTC; cdr3_aa: CASSFRLAWDGEQFF; d_call: TRBD2; v_call: TRBV5-6; clone_size: .; j_call: TRBJ2-1
cdr3_nt: TGTGCCAGCAGTGTTCGGGAGGGCCTATACAATGAGCAGTTCTTC; cdr3_aa: CASSVREGLYNEQFF; d_call: TRBD2; v_call: TRBV25-1; clone_size: many; j_call: TRBJ2-1
cdr3_nt: TGTGCCAGCAGTGATTTTCTAGTTTACGAGCAGTACTTC; cdr3_aa: CASSDFLVYEQYF; d_call: .; v_call: TRBV2; clone_size: .; j_call: TRBJ2-7
cdr3_nt: TGTGCCAGCAGCGGGACAGGCGAAACCTACGAGCAGTACTTC; cdr3_aa: CASSGTGETYEQYF; d_call: .; v_call: TRBV21-1; clone_size: many; j_call: TRBJ2-7
cdr3_nt: TGCAGTGCTAGAGCGGGACAGGGGGCTCGAGACGAGCAGTACTTC; cdr3_aa: CSARAGQGARDEQYF; d_call: TRBD1; v_call: TRBV20-1; clone_size: many; j_call: TRBJ2-7
cdr3_nt: TGCAGTGCTAGAGACGGAAAGGGGGGTCTTGCAACTAATGAAAAACTGTTTTTT; cdr3_aa: CSARDGKGGLATNEKLFF; d_call: .; v_call: TRBV20-1; clone_size: .; j_call: TRBJ1-4